This is a list of T cell receptor beta chains from one sample in a study of persistence of HIV-infected CD4 T cells. These receptors' targets are unknown. Measured with immunoSEQ multiplex PCR; TCRdb has only the in-frame clones, and not every one. This sample has more than 30,000 clones; 80% to 90% occur once, and the top ten carry roughly 18%. The sequencing used CD4+ T cells sorted from PBMCs after roughly 19-hour stimulation, collected from a patient who received antiretroviral therapy. These receptors came from an adult woman with HIV who was CMV-seropositive. Each CDR3 is given with its conserved first and last residue. The D gene is left open where the match is weak. Only some rows state a clone size, as once, few, many or a class for expanded clones.

>TRBV5-4|-|TRBJ2-5|-
TGTGCCAGCAGCTTGGACTCAACAAAAGAGACCCAGTACTTC
CASSLDSTKETQYF
>TRBV6-2/TRBV6-3|once|TRBJ1-2|-
TGTGCCAGCAGTTACCTCGGGAGGGACGGCTACACCTTC
CASSYLGRDGYTF
>TRBV7-9|-|TRBJ1-1|TRBD1
TGTGCCAGCAGCTTGCCAGGGGGCGTTACTGAAGCTTTCTTT
CASSLPGGVTEAFF
>TRBV4-3|-|TRBJ2-5|TRBD2
TGCGCCAGCAGCCCTGGTGAGGGAGGGGAGACCCAGTACTTC
CASSPGEGGETQYF
>TRBV6-6|-|TRBJ2-1|-
TGTGCCAGCAGTTACTCGTGGCTTGACTCTTACAATGAGCAGTTCTTC
CASSYSWLDSYNEQFF
>TRBV7-2|few|TRBJ2-1|-
TGTGCCAGCAGCACCCCCCTGTTAGTCCCGGCCCACAATGAGCAGTTCTTC
CASSTPLLVPAHNEQFF
>TRBV19|-|TRBJ2-2|-
TGTGCCAGTAGTAGGGGGGGCGCTGGCACCGGGGAGCTGTTTTTT
CASSRGGAGTGELFF
>TRBV18|-|TRBJ1-3|-
TGTGCCAGCTCACCAACGCAAATCGACTCTGGAAACACCATATATTTT
CASSPTQIDSGNTIYF
>TRBV28|few|TRBJ1-5|-
TGTGCCAGCAGTCGAAGTGGGAATCAGCCCCAGCATTTT
CASSRSGNQPQHF
>TRBV5-1|-|TRBJ2-5|-
TGCGCCAGCAGCTTTGGGGGCCAAGAGACCCAGTACTTC
CASSFGGQETQYF
>TRBV5-4|-|TRBJ1-2|-
TGTGCCAGCAGCTCTTCGGCTGGCTACACCTTC
CASSSSAGYTF
>TRBV5-6|few|TRBJ1-1|-
TGTGCCAGCAGCTTGGGGAGGTCAAGAACTGAAGCTTTCTTT
CASSLGRSRTEAFF
>TRBV5-5|once|TRBJ1-2|-
TGTGCCAGCAGCCCAGCGCCTCCGGCATTAGAAGGCTACACCTTC
CASSPAPPALEGYTF
>TRBV29-1|-|TRBJ2-6|-
TGCAGCGTTGAAGGGGGGTGGAACTACTCTGGGGCCAACGTCCTGACTTTC
CSVEGGWNYSGANVLTF
>TRBV29-1|-|TRBJ1-4|-
TGCAGCGTACGGCCTCAGGGGCTTAATGAAAAACTGTTTTTT
CSVRPQGLNEKLFF
>TRBV6-1|-|TRBJ2-7|-
TGTGCCAGCAGTGATCAGGGGCTTTCTGGCTACGAGCAGTACTTC
CASSDQGLSGYEQYF
>TRBV24-1|-|TRBJ1-2|-
TGTGCCACCAGTGACGGTGCACAGGGCATCGATGGCTACACCTTC
CATSDGAQGIDGYTF
>TRBV6-5|-|TRBJ2-4|-
TGTGCCAGCAGTTACTCGGGCTATGACATTCAGTACTTC
CASSYSGYDIQYF
>TRBV19|medium-sized|TRBJ2-2|-
TGTGCCAGTAGGATCAGCAGGGTTGTCGGGGAGCTGTTTTTT
CASRISRVVGELFF
>TRBV12-3/TRBV12-4|-|TRBJ2-7|TRBD1
TGTGCCAGCAGTTCAGGGGGCACGGGCGAGCAGTACTTC
CASSSGGTGEQYF
>TRBV3-1/TRBV3-2|-|TRBJ2-2|-
TGTGCCAGCAGCCAGGCGGGACAGATCTCCACCGGGGAGCTGTTTTTT
CASSQAGQISTGELFF
>TRBV19|-|TRBJ2-7|-
TGTGCCAGTAGTTTTGGGCCAGCTAGCTACGAGCAGTACTTC
CASSFGPASYEQYF
>TRBV2|-|TRBJ2-7|-
TGTGCCAGCAGTAAGTCACCTGGGGGTTACGAGCAGTACTTC
CASSKSPGGYEQYF
>TRBV7-3|-|TRBJ2-4|-
TGTGCCAGCAGCTTAACAGGGAGCAGGGGCAAAAACATTCAGTACTTC
CASSLTGSRGKNIQYF
>TRBV18|-|TRBJ1-4|-
TGTGCCAGCTCACCACAGGCCCGGGGTGAAAAACTGTTTTTT
CASSPQARGEKLFF
>TRBV28|-|TRBJ2-7|-
TGTGCCAGCAGTAGGGGGTTAGTCGAGCAGTACTTC
CASSRGLVEQYF
>TRBV10-2|-|TRBJ2-7|-
TGCGCCAGCAGTGAGTCGGTGACACCCAGGGGCGAGCAGTACTTC
CASSESVTPRGEQYF
>TRBV13|-|TRBJ1-5|-
TGTGCCAGCAGCTTAGGCGGCCCCGGGAGCAATCAGCCCCAGCATTTT
CASSLGGPGSNQPQHF
>TRBV18|once|TRBJ2-3|TRBD1
TGTGCCAGCTCACCCAACGTACAGGGGAATACAGATACGCAGTATTTT
CASSPNVQGNTDTQYF
>TRBV6-5|-|TRBJ2-5|-
TGTGCCAGCAGTACCGGACGAGAGACCCAGTACTTC
CASSTGRETQYF
>TRBV27|-|TRBJ1-1|-
TGTGCCAGCAGTGACTACAGGGTGAACACTGAAGCTTTCTTT
CASSDYRVNTEAFF
>TRBV11-2|once|TRBJ1-1|TRBD1
TGTGCCAGCAGCCATCTCCCGGGACAGCCCGGTCGTGACACTGAAGCTTTCTTT
CASSHLPGQPGRDTEAFF
>TRBV11-3|-|TRBJ1-1|-
TGTGCCAGCGGGAGTGGAGGCTTGGTCACTGAAGCTTTCTTT
CASGSGGLVTEAFF
>TRBV28|-|TRBJ2-7|TRBD1
TGTGCCAGCCGACCCGGGACAGGGAATTTCTACGAGCAGTACTTC
CASRPGTGNFYEQYF